The next 30 T cell receptor beta chains were all read from a single sample in a study of CD8 T cells in Susac syndrome. RNA, at about 0.45 to 1 ug, was reverse transcribed with random hexamers. TCRdb analysed the immunoSEQ multiplex PCR reads with MiXCR anew, one entry per CDR3 protein. Among about 200,000 distinct CDR3 sequences, 85% to 95% were seen once, and the ten largest hold approximately 0.1%. Sample: CD4+ T cells from PBMCs. All receptors come from a human donor in good health.

The rearrangement joins TRBV3-1 to TRBJ2-5; either TRBD1 or TRBD2 may supply D (6 bases each). This CDR3 spans 18 amino acids. V lost 3 bases to trimming and J lost 3 bases, with 23 bases between them. Germline V gene sequence: CDR1 LGHDT, CDR2 YNNKEL (reference sequence). This CDR3 is CASSQGKGVGSGEETQYF. CDR3 sequence (DNA): TGTGCCAGCAGCCAGGGAAAGGGGGTCGGTAGCGGAGAAGAGACCCAGTACTTC.

The chain has TRBV29-1 and TRBJ2-7, with TRBD1 matching over 9 bases. The V segment lost 6 bases and the J segment 6 bases; nucleotides outside the gene matches: 9. The CDR3 runs to 13 residues. CDR1 is SQVTM and CDR2 is ANQGSEA in the germline V gene. CDR3 in amino acids: CSVLPTGGGEQYV. DNA of the CDR3: TGCAGCGTATTACCTACAGGGGGCGGCGAGCAGTACGTC.

This clonotype was observed once. The gene calls are TRBV9 and TRBJ1-2; D is undetermined. The CDR3 is made up of 12 amino acids. The V gene's germline CDR1 is SGDLS and CDR2 YYNGEE. Trimming removed 0 bases at V and 4 bases at J, with 4 bases between. The CDR3 sequence is CASSVESYGYTF. In DNA form, the CDR3 reads TGTGCCAGCAGCGTAGAATCCTATGGCTACACCTTC. The full variable domain, in which reference TRBV9 and TRBJ1-2 provide the parts outside the CDR3, is DSGVTQTPKHLITATGQRVTLRCSPRSGDLSVYWYQQSLDQGLQFLIQYYNGEERAKGNILERFSAQQFPDLHSELNLSSLELGDSALYFCASSVESYGYTFGSGTRLTVV.

The chain employs TRBV28 and TRBJ2-1; 7 bases are shared with TRBD2. The CDR3 is 14 amino acids. J gave up 6 bases and V 5 bases, and 7 bases lay outside the gene matches. Germline V gene lookup returns CDR1 MDHEN and CDR2 SYDVKM. DNA of the CDR3: TGTGCCAGCAGTCGAACAGCGGGACCCAATGAGCAGTTCTTC. Its translation is CASSRTAGPNEQFF.

The rearrangement links TRBV20-1 to TRBJ1-6; D is perhaps TRBD1 (5 bases). The CDR3 has 13 residues. V lost 0 bases to trimming and J lost 5 bases, with 5 bases between them. CDR1 is DFQATT, CDR2 SNEGSKA, per germline (reference sequence). In DNA, the CDR3 is TGCAGTGCTAGAGAGGGGGATAATTCACCCCTCCACTTT. Amino acids: CSAREGDNSPLHF.

CDR3 bases: TGTGCCAGCACCACGGGACGGACGAATTCACCCCTCCACTTT. Amino acid sequence: CASTTGRTNSPLHF. The V gene is TRBV12-3 or TRBV12-4, the J gene TRBJ1-6; the D gene is possibly TRBD1 (5 bases). This CDR3 has 14 amino acids. V lost 7 bases and J lost 7, with 14 bases in between.

This clonotype was seen only once. This chain connects TRBV5-1 to TRBJ1-2; D gene uncertain. V lost 0 bases, J lost 4 bases, and 10 bases lay in between. There are 14 residues in the CDR3. CDR1 SGHRS and CDR2 YFSETQ come from the germline V gene. DNA of the CDR3: TGCGCCAGCAGCTTGGAGCAGCCTCTCTATGGCTACACCTTC. Its translation: CASSLEQPLYGYTF.

The DNA for the CDR3 is TGCAGTGCTAGCCGGGGACTAGCGGGAGGGCCAGGGGAGCAGTACGTC. Its translation is CSASRGLAGGPGEQYV. This chain joins TRBV20-1 and TRBJ2-7, with TRBD2 matching over 16 bases. The CDR3 consists of 16 residues. From germline, CDR1 is DFQATT and CDR2 SNEGSKA (reference sequence). V gave up 3 bases and J gave up 7 bases; unmatched junction bases: 9.

V gene TRBV29-1 combines with J gene TRBJ1-3; perhaps TRBD1 as D (5 bases). V lost 6 bases, J lost 4 bases, and 7 bases lay in between. This CDR3 comprises 11 residues. In germline, CDR1 is SQVTM, CDR2 ANQGSEA. The CDR3 DNA follows: TGCAGCGTCGGGGGAGGAAACACCATATATTTT. This translates into CSVGGGNTIYF.

This chain connects TRBV3-1 to TRBJ1-4; D is undetermined. V lost 1 base and J 3 bases, leaving 9 bases between the germline ends. This CDR3 is built from 15 residues. The germline gives CDR1 LGHDT, CDR2 YNNKEL (reference sequence). The CDR3 nucleotides are TGTGCCAGCAGCCAAGGTTCCGGGGCTAATGAAAAACTGTTTTTT. Amino acids: CASSQGSGANEKLFF.

The genes are TRBV3-1 and TRBJ2-5; D not certain. This CDR3 contains 14 residues. V shed 1 base and J shed 0 bases, with 6 bases lying between them. Germline V gene data show CDR1 as LGHDT and CDR2 as YNNKEL (reference sequence). Here the CDR3 reads CASSQGIHQETQYF. The CDR3 DNA follows: TGTGCCAGCAGCCAAGGTATCCACCAAGAGACCCAGTACTTC.

V is TRBV19 and J is TRBJ1-5; D possibly corresponds to TRBD1 (5 bases). Trimming cost V 6 bases and J 0 bases, with 12 bases left between them. The CDR3 has 15 amino acids. The germline CDR1 and CDR2 sequences are LNHDA and SQIVND (reference sequence). Here the CDR3 DNA reads TGTGCCAGTAGCCAAACAGGATATAGCAATCAGCCCCAGCATTTT. Protein sequence: CASSQTGYSNQPQHF. The complete variable domain, with remaining parts taken from reference TRBV19 and TRBJ1-5, reads DGGITQSPKYLFRKEGQNVTLSCEQNLNHDAMYWYRQDPGQGLRLIYYSQIVNDFQKGDIAEGYSVSREKKESFPLTVTSAQKNPTAFYLCASSQTGYSNQPQHFGDGTRLSIL.

The rearrangement joins TRBV6-5 to TRBJ2-7, with D unclear. The CDR3 loop spans 10 amino acids. The germline V gene has CDR1 MNHEY and CDR2 SVGAGI. CDR3: CKDLGYEQYV. The CDR3 bases are TGTAAGGATCTCGGCTACGAGCAGTACGTC.

This rearrangement joins TRBV12-3 or TRBV12-4 to TRBJ1-1; D is perhaps TRBD1 (5 bases). The germline V and J ends were trimmed by 2 bases and 3 bases, with 10 bases remaining between them. This CDR3 comprises 14 residues. The DNA of the CDR3 is TGTGCCAGCAGTTTACAGGGTTCCGACACTGAAGCTTTCTTT. It translates to CASSLQGSDTEAFF.

V usage is TRBV7-9 and J usage is TRBJ2-7; D possibly uses TRBD1 or TRBD2 (5 bases each). Germline loops: CDR1 SEHNR, CDR2 FQNEAQ (reference sequence). V lost 5 bases and J lost 3, with 14 bases in between. The CDR3 contains 14 residues. Here the CDR3 reads CASSPGQMDYEQYF. CDR3 DNA sequence: TGTGCCAGCAGCCCGGGGCAGATGGACTACGAGCAGTACTTC.

The chain recombines TRBV3-1 with TRBJ1-1; no clear D. CDR3 size: 12 residues. Germline V gene sequence: CDR1 LGHDT, CDR2 YNNKEL (reference sequence). Trimming removed 5 bases at V and 5 bases at J, with 9 bases between. CDR3 amino acids: CASSYTTTEAFF. CDR3 sequence (DNA): TGTGCCAGCAGCTATACGACAACTGAAGCTTTCTTT. Using reference TRBV3-1 and TRBJ1-1 for the parts outside the CDR3, the full variable domain is DTAVSQTPKYLVTQMGNDKSIKCEQNLGHDTMYWYKQDSKKFLKIMFSYNNKELIINETVPNRFSPKSPDKAHLNLHINSLELGDSAVYFCASSYTTTEAFFGQGTRLTVV.

J is TRBJ1-2 and V is TRBV20-1; 9 bases fit TRBD1. The CDR3 extends over 14 amino acids. CDR1 and CDR2 from the germline V gene are DFQATT and SNEGSKA (reference sequence). The junction had 8 bases not matched to a gene; V was cut back by 5 bases and J by 4 bases. The CDR3 region is CSAGEWDRAYGYTF. The DNA for the CDR3 is TGCAGTGCTGGGGAATGGGACAGGGCCTATGGCTACACCTTC.

J is TRBJ2-7 and V is TRBV6-5, with D possibly TRBD2 on 7 matching bases. Trimming took 7 bases from V and 3 from J, leaving 16 bases between them. The CDR3 runs to 14 residues. Germline CDR1 MNHEY, CDR2 SVGAGI. CDR3 amino acids: CASTKGGGGYEQYF. CDR3 DNA sequence: TGTGCCAGCACCAAAGGGGGAGGGGGCTACGAGCAGTACTTC.

The V call is TRBV20-1, the J call TRBJ2-3, with 10 bases fitting TRBD1. V was clipped by 4 bases and J by 4 bases; unmatched bases: 20. The CDR3 length is 19 residues. Looked up from germline, CDR1 is DFQATT and CDR2 is SNEGSKA (reference sequence). The CDR3 sequence: CSATRGRDRGYASSDTQYF. CDR3 sequence (DNA): TGCAGTGCTACGAGGGGGCGGGACAGGGGTTATGCGTCCTCAGATACGCAGTATTTT.

The chain couples TRBV5-4 to TRBJ2-7; a weak D match, TRBD2 (6 bases). CDR1 is SGHNT, CDR2 YYREEE, per germline (reference sequence). The CDR3 is 15 residues long. V lost 3 bases to trimming and J lost 1 base, with 14 bases between them. Here the CDR3 DNA reads TGTGCCAGCAGCTCGGGGGTAGCAGGATCCTACGAGCAGTACTTC. Amino acids: CASSSGVAGSYEQYF.

The chain links TRBV29-1 to TRBJ1-1, with TRBD1 as a possible D gene (6 bases). Trimming shortened V by 6 bases and J by 3 bases, and 17 bases separated the two germline ends. The CDR3 is 14 residues long. Germline loops: CDR1 SQVTM, CDR2 ANQGSEA. The CDR3: CSVYRVQLDTEAFF. The CDR3 nucleotides are TGCAGCGTATACAGGGTCCAACTGGACACTGAAGCTTTCTTT.

J is TRBJ1-4 and V is TRBV3-1; 10 bases fit TRBD1. The V gene end was trimmed by 3 bases and the J gene end by 7 bases; junction bases not matched to a gene: 8. The germline CDR1 and CDR2 sequences are LGHDT and YNNKEL (reference sequence). CDR3 length: 16 amino acids. The CDR3 DNA is TGTGCCAGCAGCCAGGGAGACAGGGGGCGCGGTGAAAAACTGTTTTTT. It is translated as CASSQGDRGRGEKLFF.

The chain has TRBV12-3 or TRBV12-4 and TRBJ1-5; tentative D call: TRBD1 (6 bases). This CDR3 is 14 amino acids long. Trimming took 7 bases from V and 9 from J, leaving 19 bases between them. Here the CDR3 reads CASMRGGAIRPQHF. DNA for the CDR3: TGTGCCAGCATGAGGGGGGGGGCAATCCGGCCCCAGCATTTT.

The chain links TRBV12-3 or TRBV12-4 to TRBJ2-3; D is ambiguous. CDR3 size: 13 residues. Trimming took 4 bases from V and 9 from J, leaving 14 bases between them. In nucleotides, the CDR3 is TGTGCCAGCAGTTCCTATCTAGGGTCGACGCAGTATTTT. Amino acid sequence: CASSSYLGSTQYF.

The rearrangement uses TRBV12-3 or TRBV12-4 and TRBJ2-3, with 11 bases fitting TRBD1. The CDR3 is made up of 15 amino acids. V trimming: 4 bases; J trimming: 4 bases; junction bases outside the gene matches: 4. The CDR3 spells CASSSGQGAADTQYF. In DNA, the CDR3 is TGTGCCAGCAGTTCAGGACAGGGGGCGGCAGATACGCAGTATTTT.

This chain connects TRBV5-1 to TRBJ2-3; a possible D gene is TRBD1 (6 bases). The ends were cut back, 4 bases at V and 3 bases at J, with 12 bases in the middle. Germline CDR1 SGHRS, CDR2 YFSETQ. The CDR3 is 14 residues long. CDR3 residues: CASSISDRTDTQYF. CDR3 nucleotide sequence: TGCGCCAGCAGCATATCGGACAGAACAGATACGCAGTATTTT.

This chain links TRBV19 with TRBJ2-7; D might be TRBD1 (5 bases). V was shortened by 4 bases and J by 12 bases, with 16 bases between the two germline ends. This CDR3 comprises 12 residues. Germline CDR1 reads LNHDA; CDR2 reads SQIVND (reference sequence). CDR3 region: CASSSPGSGPYF. CDR3 nucleotides: TGTGCCAGTAGTAGCCCCGGGTCAGGGCCGTACTTC.

The V and J genes are TRBV7-2 and TRBJ1-1; the D is unclear. The CDR3 contains 14 residues. CDR1 SGHTA and CDR2 FQGNSA come from the germline V gene. With 2 bases removed from V and 1 base from J, the gap between germline ends came to 8 bases. The CDR3 coding sequence is TGTGCCAGCAGCTTACTGCCAGGGAACACTGAAGCTTTCTTT. Amino acids: CASSLLPGNTEAFF.

The chain couples TRBV3-1 to TRBJ2-3; maybe TRBD1 (6 bases). Trimming removed 2 bases from V and 8 bases from J, with 17 bases in between. Looked up from germline, CDR1 is LGHDT and CDR2 is YNNKEL (reference sequence). CDR3 length equals 15 residues. The CDR3 bases are TGTGCCAGCAGCCAACTGCGTTTGGGGGCAGGTACGCAGTATTTT. Its protein product is CASSQLRLGAGTQYF.

In this sample, this clonotype turned up once. This sequence joins TRBV11-1 and TRBJ2-3, with TRBD2 as a possible D gene (5 bases). The CDR3 is made up of 12 amino acids. Germline CDR1 is SGHAT and CDR2 is FQDESV (reference sequence). Trimming took off 8 bases at V and 1 base at J, with 7 bases between the two ends. The CDR3 DNA is TGTGCCAGCGTCGGGGGCACAGATACGCAGTATTTT. Protein product: CASVGGTDTQYF. Drawing the rest from reference TRBV11-1 and TRBJ2-3, the complete variable domain is EAEVAQSPRYKITEKSQAVAFWCDPISGHATLYWYRQILGQGPELLVQFQDESVVDDSQLPKDRFSAERLKGVDSTLKIQPAELGDSAMYLCASVGGTDTQYFGPGTRLTVL.